This T cell receptor (beta chain) came from a study of response to subunit inactivated influenza vaccine. Trimming cost V 0 bases and J 0 bases, with 9 bases left between them. The CDR3 is 15 residues long. Germline CDR1 DFQATT, CDR2 SNEGSKA (reference sequence). A single record per CDR3 protein comes from TCRdb applying MiXCR to the RT-PCR reads. The profile covers about 780,000 distinct CDR3 sequences, with 15% to 20% appearing a single time and approximately 11% taken by the ten largest. The source material was PBMCs from blood, sampled 5 to 6 days after vaccination. This clonotype originated in a man aged 45-60 years who received an inactivated influenza vaccine. This chain uses TRBV20-1 with TRBJ2-4; no reliable D call. The CDR3 loop reads CSARDFVRAKNIQYF. The CDR3 nucleotides are TGCAGTGCTAGAGATTTCGTAAGAGCCAAAAACATTCAGTACTTC.